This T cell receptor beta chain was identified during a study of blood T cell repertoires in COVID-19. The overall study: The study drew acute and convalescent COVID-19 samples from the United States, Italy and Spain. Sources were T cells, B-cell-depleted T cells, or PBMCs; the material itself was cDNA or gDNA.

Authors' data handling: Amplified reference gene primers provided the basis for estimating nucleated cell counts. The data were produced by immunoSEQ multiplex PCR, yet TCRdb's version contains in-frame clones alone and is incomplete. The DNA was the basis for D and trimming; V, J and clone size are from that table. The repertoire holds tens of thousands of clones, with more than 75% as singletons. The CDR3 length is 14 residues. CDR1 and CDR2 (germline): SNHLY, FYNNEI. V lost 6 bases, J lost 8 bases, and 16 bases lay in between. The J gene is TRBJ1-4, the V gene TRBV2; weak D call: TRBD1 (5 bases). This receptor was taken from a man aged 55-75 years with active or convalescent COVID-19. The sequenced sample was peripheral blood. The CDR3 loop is CASRAQGGGEKLFF. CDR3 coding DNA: TGTGCCAGCAGAGCCCAGGGTGGGGGGGAAAAACTGTTTTTT. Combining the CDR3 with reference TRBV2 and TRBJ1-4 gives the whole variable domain EPEVTQTPSHQVTQMGQEVILRCVPISNHLYFYWYRQILGQKVEFLVSFYNNEISEKSEIFDDQFSVERPDGSNFTLKIRSTKLEDSAMYFCASRAQGGGEKLFFGSGTQLSVL.